This T cell receptor beta chain stems from a study of shared clonotypes between healthy human individuals. Study observations and caveats: Having only a few donors restricted how much genetic and exposure-history diversity was captured.

Each donor was a Caucasian adult residing in Nashville, Tennessee. Extraction of genomic DNA in unsorted samples used about 90 million PBMCs. Concerning this clone itself: Its antigen remains unidentified.

This CDR3 comprises 16 residues. From germline, CDR1 is MRHNA and CDR2 SNTAGT. Between the trimmed V and J ends, which lost 0 bases and 0 bases, there was a span of 10 bases. Using ten immunoSEQ deep assay plates, investigators sequenced unsorted PBMC DNA. TCRdb's copy holds only in-frame clones and misses some; the assay was immunoSEQ multiplex PCR. This table has 400,000 to 600,000 clones, 75% to 80% appearing once. The specimen sequenced was PBMCs. The receptor was isolated from a woman aged 35 to 49 in good health. Some clones in this sample may be carry-over from other donors' samples. This chain links TRBV6-4 with TRBJ2-3; a possible D gene is TRBD2 (5 bases). The CDR3 DNA reads as TGTGCCAGCAGTGACTCGTTAGCGACAAGCACAGATACGCAGTATTTT. Its protein product is CASSDSLATSTDTQYF.